These 4 T cell receptor beta chains originate from one sample sequenced in a study of T cell responses to AZD1222 COVID-19 vaccine. The table came from immunoSEQ multiplex PCR; TCRdb's copy has only in-frame clones and leaves some out. The sample has around 150,000 clones, about 91% seen once. This material consisted of peripheral blood, taken 28 days after the second AZD1222 dose. The receptors originated from an adult who received the AZD1222 COVID-19 vaccine.

CDR3 sequence: CASSQGGTSGRNTGELFF. The DNA of the CDR3 is TGTGCCAGCAGCCAAGGAGGGACTAGCGGGAGAAACACCGGGGAGCTGTTTTTT. The chain uses TRBV3-1 (or the pseudogene TRBV3-2) and TRBJ2-2, with 14 bases identical to TRBD2. Per the germline V gene, CDR1 is LGHDT and CDR2 is YNNKEL (reference sequence). The CDR3 is made up of 18 amino acids. J was trimmed by 2 bases and V by 1 base; bases with no gene match: 3.

CDR3 in DNA: TGTGCCAGCAGCACTGGGAACATTCAGCAGTACTTC. Amino acids: CASSTGNIQQYF. V is TRBV7-9 and J is TRBJ2-7, with D unclear. There are 12 residues in the CDR3. Germline V CDR1 and CDR2: SEHNR, FQNEAQ (reference sequence). Trimming stripped 5 bases from V and 8 bases from J, with 13 bases between.

V gene TRBV25-1 combines with J gene TRBJ1-2, with 8 bases aligning to TRBD1. The V segment lost 6 bases and the J segment 1 base; nucleotides outside the gene matches: 16. Germline lookup yields CDR1 MGHDK and CDR2 SYGVNS. This CDR3 has 18 residues. In nucleotides, the CDR3 is TGTGCCAGCAGCTCGACAGGGGCCCTGTATACTCTTAACTATGGCTACACCTTC. This translates into CASSSTGALYTLNYGYTF.

This sequence joins TRBV4-3 and TRBJ2-7, with TRBD2 matching 9 bases. The CDR3 extends over 15 amino acids. Germline assignment: CDR1 LGHNA and CDR2 YSLEER. With V trimmed by 1 base and J by 3 bases, 4 bases remained unmatched. The CDR3 DNA reads as TGCGCCAGCAGCCAAGGGCTAGCGGGACTCTACGAGCAGTACTTC. Its translation: CASSQGLAGLYEQYF.